This T cell receptor (beta chain) was captured in a study of T cells expressing NK-cell markers. No DNA is given; TCRdb re-called the 5' RACE reads and lists each CDR3 protein once. This listing includes 150,000 to 170,000 distinct CDR3 sequences. The sample comprised blood T cells: a sorted CD56 or NKG2C T cell subset, CD4+ or CD8+ T cells, or bulk PBMC T cells (not recorded which). This TCR was sampled from a woman aged 45-60 years in good health.

Here the CDR3 reads CASSSGTRNSYEQYF. The rearrangement uses TRBV6-6 and TRBJ2-7; TCRdb's D call, TRBD1, is unchecked because there is no DNA. CDR1 and CDR2 (germline): MNHNY, SVGAGI (reference sequence). This CDR3 is built from 15 residues.